The sequence of this T cell receptor (beta chain) was determined in a study of shared T cell receptors in the human thymus. The CDR3 has 16 amino acids. Looked up from germline, CDR1 is GTSNPN and CDR2 is SVGIG (reference sequence). V was clipped by 0 bases and J by 0 bases; unmatched bases: 5. Method: immunoSEQ multiplex PCR; TCRdb's copy keeps in-frame clones and lacks some. This sample has hundreds of thousands of clones, with around 89% found just once. This sample also belongs to another study, concerning human thymus T cells.

The TCR was taken from a boy under three years old with a congenital heart defect. Sequenced input: thymocytes. The genes are TRBV30 and TRBJ1-3, with 7 bases identical to TRBD1. The chain's CDR3 is CAWSVHRGRSGNTIYF. DNA of the CDR3: TGTGCCTGGAGTGTACACAGGGGACGCTCTGGAAACACCATATATTTT.